This note documents a single TCR beta chain sequence. Libraries were prepared by immunoSEQ multiplex PCR; TCRdb keeps only in-frame clonotypes and omits some of them. The table has about 27,000 clones, about 83% seen once; the top ten hold over 60%. These data come from a study of blood T cell repertoires in COVID-19. On the study more broadly: Samples representing acute and convalescent COVID-19 were sourced from the United States, Italy and Spain. The analysed material was cDNA or gDNA that came from T cells, B-cell-depleted T cells, or PBMCs.

This TCR came from a man in his 70s with acute or convalescent COVID-19. The specimen was peripheral blood.

Here the CDR3 DNA reads TGTGCCAGCAGCTCGGTCGATCAGCCCCAGCATTTT. Protein product: CASSSVDQPQHF. The chain combines TRBV7-2 with TRBJ1-5, with unresolved D. The CDR3 loop spans 12 amino acids. CDR1 and CDR2 from the germline V gene are SGHTA and FQGNSA. Trimming left V 4 bases short and J 5 bases short, with 6 bases between.